The clone carrying this T cell receptor (beta chain) was detected a few times. This entry is derived from a study of blood T cell repertoires in COVID-19. Study details: The United States, Italy and Spain provided the acute and convalescent COVID-19 samples.

In the authors' methods: Researchers report that nucleated cell counts were estimated from reference gene primer amplification. This table comes from immunoSEQ multiplex PCR, and its TCRdb copy is limited to in-frame clones, with some not included. V, J and clone size are those of that table, while D and trimming were read from the DNA. The table has more than 300,000 clones, approximately 89% seen once. Germline trimming cut 7 bases from V and 4 bases from J; bases unmatched to any gene: 17. CDR3 length: 18 residues. CDR1 and CDR2 (germline): LGHNT, FRNRAP. The receptor comes from a woman aged 25 to 39 with COVID-19, enrolled during active disease. This sequence joins TRBV12-5 and TRBJ2-1; 9 bases are a match to TRBD2. Specimen: peripheral blood. The CDR3 DNA is TGTGCTAGTGCTTCCTCGCCGGCGGGAGGGAATAGATACAATGAGCAGTTCTTC. Its protein product is CASASSPAGGNRYNEQFF.